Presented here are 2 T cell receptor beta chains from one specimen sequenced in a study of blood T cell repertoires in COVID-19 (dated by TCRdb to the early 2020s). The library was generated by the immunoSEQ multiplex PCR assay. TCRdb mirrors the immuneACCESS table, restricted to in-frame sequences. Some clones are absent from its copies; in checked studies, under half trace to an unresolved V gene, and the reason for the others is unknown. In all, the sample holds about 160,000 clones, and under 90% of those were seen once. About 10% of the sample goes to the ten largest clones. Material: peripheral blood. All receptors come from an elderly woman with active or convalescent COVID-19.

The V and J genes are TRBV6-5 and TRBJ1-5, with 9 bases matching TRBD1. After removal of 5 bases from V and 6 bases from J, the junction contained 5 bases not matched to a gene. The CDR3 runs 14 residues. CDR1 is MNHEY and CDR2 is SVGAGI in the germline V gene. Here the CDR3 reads CASSPTGGSQPQHF. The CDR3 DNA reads TGTGCCAGCAGTCCAACAGGGGGCAGTCAGCCCCAGCATTTT.

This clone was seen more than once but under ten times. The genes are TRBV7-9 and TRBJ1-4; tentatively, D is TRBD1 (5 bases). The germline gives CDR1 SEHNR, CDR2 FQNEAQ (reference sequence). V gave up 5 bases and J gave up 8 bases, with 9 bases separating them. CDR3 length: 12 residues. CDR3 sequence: CASSEDREKLFF. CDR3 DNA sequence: TGTGCCAGCAGCGAAGACAGAGAAAAACTGTTTTTT.